This T cell receptor beta chain emerged from a study of post-analysis software for immune sequencing data. cDNA libraries for TCR beta contained unique molecular identifiers. One entry per CDR3 protein results from TCRdb running MiXCR on the PCR reads. The sample contains hundreds of thousands of distinct CDR3 sequences, over 45% of which appear only once. V trimming: 7 bases; J trimming: 7 bases; junction bases outside the gene matches: 11. The CDR3 has 15 residues. Study findings and constraints: The authors found that F measure strongly co-clustered same-batch samples. Patients carried a few TRBV segments more frequently than controls did, and TRBV5-6, TRBV5-1 and TRBV20-1 were among them.

As for this clonotype: The target antigen is unknown.

J is TRBJ2-1 and V is TRBV12-3 or TRBV12-4, with 9 positions matching TRBD2. Sequencing input: blood. The source is a girl aged 2-10 years with multiple sclerosis. The CDR3, as DNA: TGTGCCAGCATCGCAGCGGGAGGAGACTTAAATGAGCAGTTCTTC. It is translated as CASIAAGGDLNEQFF.